The 22 T cell receptor beta chains listed next were all sequenced from one sample in a study of blood T cell repertoires in COVID-19. Only in-frame clones appear in the TCRdb table, and some are missing; sequencing was by immunoSEQ multiplex PCR. The data contain tens of thousands of clones, over 65% of them singletons. The sequenced sample was peripheral blood. The receptors stem from a human donor in a cohort sampled during active COVID-19.

The V gene is TRBV7-2, the J gene TRBJ2-7; D may be TRBD1 (6 bases). Trimming pared 5 bases from V and 6 bases from J, leaving 20 bases between. CDR1 is SGHTA and CDR2 is FQGNSA in the germline V gene. This CDR3 contains 15 residues. In DNA form, the CDR3 reads TGTGCCAGCAGCCCCCAGGGACACGGCAGGGTCGAGCAGTACTTC. Amino acids: CASSPQGHGRVEQYF.

The V call is TRBV9, the J call TRBJ2-2; TRBD1 matches at 10 bases. Germline CDR1 and CDR2: SGDLS and YYNGEE. CDR3 length equals 15 residues. V lost 6 bases and J lost 5; bases outside the gene matches: 7. The CDR3 loop reads CASMRGQGSTGELFF. CDR3 DNA: TGTGCCAGCATGAGGGGACAGGGGTCAACCGGGGAGCTGTTTTTT.

The rearrangement joins TRBV4-2 to TRBJ2-1; 7 nucleotides align to TRBD2. CDR1 is LGHNA and CDR2 is YNFKEQ in the germline V gene. After removal of 1 base from V and 4 bases from J, the junction contained 7 bases not matched to a gene. The CDR3 spans 16 residues. For the CDR3, the DNA is TGTGCCAGCAGCCAAGTAAGGGCTAGCGGATACAATGAGCAGTTCTTC. It translates to CASSQVRASGYNEQFF.

This rearrangement joins TRBV2 to TRBJ1-1; a weak D match, TRBD1 (5 bases). The germline gives CDR1 SNHLY, CDR2 FYNNEI. Trimming stripped 10 bases from V and 5 bases from J, with 14 bases between. This CDR3 is built from 12 residues. The CDR3 reads CAIIIGVTEAFF. For the CDR3, the DNA is TGTGCCATCATAATAGGGGTAACTGAAGCTTTCTTT.

The chain uses TRBV7-2 and TRBJ2-7, with D possibly TRBD2 on 6 matching bases. Germline CDR1 and CDR2: SGHTA and FQGNSA. The CDR3 is 14 amino acids. Trimming took 6 bases from V and 2 from J, leaving 14 bases between them. CDR3 sequence: CASRRSGTTYEQYF. The CDR3 DNA sequence: TGTGCCAGCAGGCGTAGCGGAACTACCTACGAGCAGTACTTC.

This chain uses TRBV7-2 with TRBJ2-2, with 7 bases identical to TRBD1. This CDR3 is 15 amino acids long. V trimming: 3 bases; J trimming: 6 bases; junction bases outside the gene matches: 7. Germline V lookup: CDR1 SGHTA, CDR2 FQGNSA. CDR3 region: CASSLRGQGAGELFF. CDR3 nucleotides: TGTGCCAGCAGCTTGAGGGGGCAAGGTGCCGGGGAGCTGTTTTTT.

The V call is TRBV6-1, the J call TRBJ1-2; TRBD1 aligns across 11 bases. V shed 2 bases and J 5 bases; nucleotides not matched to a gene: 4. The CDR3 runs 15 residues. From germline, CDR1 is MNHNS and CDR2 SASEGT. DNA for the CDR3: TGTGCCAGCAGTGAACTTGGACAGGGGGCTTATGGCTACACCTTC. This translates into CASSELGQGAYGYTF.

The genes are TRBV6-5 and TRBJ2-6; the match to TRBD1 covers 8 bases. CDR1 and CDR2 from the germline V gene are MNHEY and SVGAGI. Trimming took 7 bases from V and 10 from J; bases not matched to a gene: 9. The CDR3 has 14 residues. The CDR3 loop reads CASTRDRSGNVLTF. In nucleotides, the CDR3 is TGTGCCAGCACCCGGGACAGGTCGGGGAACGTCCTGACTTTC.

This clone has just a few counts. The rearrangement uses TRBV5-4 and TRBJ1-1; tentative D call: TRBD1 (5 bases). Trimming stripped 10 bases from V and 8 bases from J, with 21 bases between. The CDR3 is made up of 13 amino acids. Germline CDR1 SGHNT, CDR2 YYREEE (reference sequence). The CDR3 spells CAHREGTRGEAFF. The CDR3 DNA sequence: TGTGCCCACCGGGAGGGGACCCGGGGGGAAGCTTTCTTT.

The rearrangement links TRBV7-2 to TRBJ2-5, with D perhaps TRBD2 (5 bases). CDR3 size: 14 residues. The germline V and J ends were trimmed by 0 bases and 5 bases, with 10 bases remaining between them. Germline values: CDR1 SGHTA, CDR2 FQGNSA. The CDR3 protein is CASSLAGARETQYF. DNA of the CDR3: TGTGCCAGCAGCTTAGCGGGAGCTCGGGAGACCCAGTACTTC.

This clone came up a few times. The chain couples TRBV19 to TRBJ2-7; the D is unclear. This CDR3 contains 14 residues. Germline V lookup: CDR1 LNHDA, CDR2 SQIVND (reference sequence). V was trimmed by 1 base and J by 3 bases, leaving 10 bases between them. As DNA, the CDR3 is TGTGCCAGTAGTATAGGTTGGGCAGACTACGAGCAGTACTTC. Amino acids: CASSIGWADYEQYF.

The genes are TRBV7-8 and TRBJ2-1, with D perhaps TRBD2 (6 bases). Germline lookup yields CDR1 SGHVS and CDR2 FQNEAQ. This CDR3 contains 15 residues. Trimming cost V 0 bases and J 6 bases, with 12 bases left between them. The CDR3 DNA is TGTGCCAGCAGCTTAGCGAGGGCCGGGGGCAATGAGCAGTTCTTC. Its protein product is CASSLARAGGNEQFF.

There are many counts of this clone. This CDR3 is CASSYLAGEQFF. CDR3 in DNA: TGTGCCAGCAGCTACCTAGCAGGTGAGCAGTTCTTC. The rearrangement joins TRBV7-3 to TRBJ2-1, with D perhaps matching TRBD2 (5 bases). The CDR3 length is 12 residues. V was clipped by 4 bases and J by 9 bases, with 10 bases between them. Germline lookup yields CDR1 SGHTA and CDR2 FQGTGA.

The chain carries TRBV18 and TRBJ2-7; 7 bases line up with TRBD1. CDR1 KGHSH and CDR2 LQKENI come from the germline V gene. J was trimmed by 0 bases and V by 4 bases; bases with no gene match: 6. The CDR3 has 15 residues. CDR3 sequence: CASSQTGASSYEQYF. CDR3 sequence (DNA): TGTGCCAGCTCACAAACAGGGGCCTCCTCCTACGAGCAGTACTTC.

This clone was recorded once. The V gene is TRBV2, the J gene TRBJ2-7; 9 positions match TRBD1. V lost 5 bases and J lost 5; bases outside the gene matches: 10. The CDR3 is 15 amino acids. Per the germline V gene, CDR1 is SNHLY and CDR2 is FYNNEI. The DNA of the CDR3 is TGTGCCAGCAGTTTTGCCGGGACAGGGCAACACGAGCAGTACTTC. It is translated as CASSFAGTGQHEQYF.

The V and J genes are TRBV6-5 and TRBJ2-7, with D possibly being TRBD1 (6 bases). V was shortened by 8 bases and J by 4 bases, with 15 bases between the two germline ends. In germline, CDR1 is MNHEY, CDR2 SVGAGI. The CDR3 loop spans 13 amino acids. The CDR3 DNA reads TGTGCCAGCCAAGGGGGATCTCGGTACGAGCAGTACTTC. Protein product: CASQGGSRYEQYF.

This chain links TRBV7-2 with TRBJ2-1; 12 nucleotides agree with TRBD2. Trimming at V came to 2 bases and at J to 3 bases, leaving 8 bases not matched to a gene. Germline V CDR1 and CDR2: SGHTA, FQGNSA. There are 18 residues in the CDR3. The CDR3 loop reads CASSLRLAGGPGYNEQFF. DNA of the CDR3: TGTGCCAGCAGCTTACGGCTAGCGGGAGGGCCTGGCTACAATGAGCAGTTCTTC.

The chain has TRBV7-9 and TRBJ2-7; D might be TRBD2 (6 bases). Germline assignment: CDR1 SEHNR and CDR2 FQNEAQ (reference sequence). There are 12 residues in the CDR3. V dropped 5 bases and J dropped 4 bases, with 9 bases sitting between them. CDR3 loop: CASSHGTYEQYF. CDR3 in DNA: TGTGCCAGCAGCCACGGGACTTACGAGCAGTACTTC.

This clone came up a few times. This sequence joins TRBV30 and TRBJ1-5, with D possibly TRBD1 on 6 matching bases. Trimming stripped 1 base from V and 6 bases from J, with 13 bases between. CDR3 length: 14 residues. Germline loops: CDR1 GTSNPN, CDR2 SVGIG (reference sequence). The CDR3 reads CAWSGARGRQPQHF. CDR3 DNA: TGTGCCTGGAGTGGGGCCAGGGGCCGTCAGCCCCAGCATTTT.

The chain has TRBV19 and TRBJ2-2; TRBD2 aligns across 10 bases. Germline V CDR1 and CDR2: LNHDA, SQIVND (reference sequence). V trimming: 5 bases; J trimming: 0 bases; junction bases outside the gene matches: 6. The CDR3 is 17 residues long. The CDR3 bases are TGTGCCAGTAGTGGGGGACTAGCGAGAGCGAACACCGGGGAGCTGTTTTTT. As protein: CASSGGLARANTGELFF.

This rearrangement joins TRBV18 to TRBJ2-7; a possible D gene is TRBD1 (5 bases). CDR1 is KGHSH, CDR2 LQKENI, per germline. The CDR3 sequence is 15 residues long. V lost 3 bases and J lost 3, with 15 bases in between. DNA for the CDR3: TGTGCCAGCTCACCCTCCCAGACAGCTTACTACGAGCAGTACTTC. It encodes CASSPSQTAYYEQYF.

V gene TRBV5-8 combines with J gene TRBJ1-1, with D perhaps TRBD1 (6 bases). CDR3 length: 16 residues. The V and J ends lost 3 bases and 0 bases respectively, with 15 bases between them. From germline, CDR1 is SGHTS and CDR2 YDEGEE. The CDR3 DNA sequence: TGTGCCAGCAGCTCGAGACAGGTACTCATGAACACTGAAGCTTTCTTT. Its translation: CASSSRQVLMNTEAFF.